A selection of T cell receptor beta chains follows, all from one sample in a study of vaccination effects on CD4 cells after COVID-19. Here immunoSEQ multiplex PCR was the method, and the copy in TCRdb shows in-frame clones only, minus some. The sample includes around 32,000 clones, 65% to 75% of them seen just once. Their antigens are not known. Sequences were derived from CD4+ T cells from PBMCs cultured with HCoV-229E spike peptides, sampled after COVID-19 vaccination. These TCRs come from a human donor who received a COVID-19 vaccine. Each CDR3 is given with its conserved first and last residue. Each record gives: clone size, J gene, V gene, D gene, CDR3 protein, CDR3 DNA. The D gene is left open where the match is weak. A row's size may be missing; if present it is once, few, many or a size class.

clone_size: many
j_call: TRBJ2-5
v_call: TRBV4-1
d_call: .
cdr3_aa: CASSPSPEDGRETQYF
cdr3_nt: TGCGCCAGCAGCCCGAGTCCCGAAGATGGTAGGGAGACCCAGTACTTC

clone_size: few
j_call: TRBJ1-5
v_call: TRBV5-1
d_call: TRBD1
cdr3_aa: CASSLSGTGSQPQHF
cdr3_nt: TGCGCCAGCAGCTTGTCTGGGACAGGGAGTCAGCCCCAGCATTTT

clone_size: .
j_call: TRBJ1-2
v_call: TRBV5-1
d_call: .
cdr3_aa: CASSVQDGNYGYTF
cdr3_nt: TGCGCCAGCAGCGTCCAGGACGGTAATTATGGCTACACCTTC

clone_size: .
j_call: TRBJ2-1
v_call: TRBV18
d_call: TRBD2
cdr3_aa: CASSPGTSGAHNEQFF
cdr3_nt: TGTGCCAGCTCACCGGGGACTAGCGGGGCACACAATGAGCAGTTCTTC

clone_size: .
j_call: TRBJ2-2
v_call: TRBV7-9
d_call: .
cdr3_aa: CASSPVGAANTGELFF
cdr3_nt: TGTGCCAGCAGCCCTGTCGGGGCCGCGAACACCGGGGAGCTGTTTTTT

clone_size: few
j_call: TRBJ1-2
v_call: TRBV5-6
d_call: .
cdr3_aa: CASSSLGEEIYGYTF
cdr3_nt: TGTGCCAGCAGCTCCCTGGGGGAGGAGATCTATGGCTACACCTTC

clone_size: .
j_call: TRBJ2-1
v_call: TRBV11-2
d_call: TRBD2
cdr3_aa: CASSLQAGVGNEQFF
cdr3_nt: TGTGCCAGCAGCTTACAAGCGGGAGTCGGGAATGAGCAGTTCTTC

clone_size: .
j_call: TRBJ1-1
v_call: TRBV7-6
d_call: .
cdr3_aa: CASSLGLVLGTPNTEAFF
cdr3_nt: TGTGCCAGCAGCTTAGGTTTAGTGCTCGGGACCCCTAACACTGAAGCTTTCTTT

clone_size: .
j_call: TRBJ2-3
v_call: TRBV13
d_call: TRBD1
cdr3_aa: CASSLTGADTQYF
cdr3_nt: TGTGCCAGCAGCTTAACAGGGGCAGATACGCAGTATTTT

clone_size: few
j_call: TRBJ1-2
v_call: TRBV14
d_call: TRBD1
cdr3_aa: CASSQNRDRGRLGYGYTF
cdr3_nt: TGTGCCAGCAGCCAAAACCGGGACAGGGGGCGCTTGGGCTATGGCTACACCTTC

clone_size: .
j_call: TRBJ2-1
v_call: TRBV11-3
d_call: TRBD2
cdr3_aa: CASSFSSGRAYEQFF
cdr3_nt: TGTGCCAGCAGCTTCTCTAGCGGGAGGGCCTATGAGCAGTTCTTC

clone_size: .
j_call: TRBJ1-5
v_call: TRBV14
d_call: .
cdr3_aa: CASSQGGQPQHF
cdr3_nt: TGTGCCAGCAGCCAAGGGGGCCAGCCCCAGCATTTT

clone_size: .
j_call: TRBJ2-3
v_call: TRBV6-1
d_call: TRBD2
cdr3_aa: CASSEAGLAGGRRGTDTQYF
cdr3_nt: TGTGCCAGCAGTGAAGCCGGACTAGCGGGGGGAAGACGAGGCACAGATACGCAGTATTTT

clone_size: .
j_call: TRBJ1-1
v_call: TRBV2
d_call: .
cdr3_aa: CASRREVEAFF
cdr3_nt: TGTGCCAGCAGGCGAGAAGTTGAAGCTTTCTTT

clone_size: few
j_call: TRBJ2-7
v_call: TRBV2
d_call: TRBD1
cdr3_aa: CASSGSSGGPREQYF
cdr3_nt: TGTGCCAGCAGTGGTTCGTCAGGGGGCCCACGCGAGCAGTACTTC

clone_size: .
j_call: TRBJ1-4
v_call: TRBV18
d_call: .
cdr3_aa: CASSPGLGEKLFF
cdr3_nt: TGTGCCAGCTCACCAGGGTTGGGTGAAAAACTGTTTTTT

clone_size: .
j_call: TRBJ1-5
v_call: TRBV19
d_call: .
cdr3_aa: CASSIRGPYSNQPQHF
cdr3_nt: TGTGCCAGTAGTATTAGAGGCCCTTATAGCAATCAGCCCCAGCATTTT

clone_size: .
j_call: TRBJ1-3
v_call: TRBV5-1
d_call: .
cdr3_aa: CASSQGPSSGNTIYF
cdr3_nt: TGCGCCAGCAGCCAAGGACCGAGCTCTGGAAACACCATATATTTT

clone_size: .
j_call: TRBJ2-3
v_call: TRBV6-5
d_call: .
cdr3_aa: CASRGTAIQADTQYF
cdr3_nt: TGTGCCAGCAGGGGAACAGCGATTCAGGCAGATACGCAGTATTTT

clone_size: .
j_call: TRBJ2-4
v_call: TRBV7-9
d_call: TRBD1
cdr3_aa: CASSWTGSIQYF
cdr3_nt: TGTGCCAGCAGCTGGACAGGCAGCATTCAGTACTTC

clone_size: .
j_call: TRBJ2-5
v_call: TRBV7-2
d_call: .
cdr3_aa: CASSLIRRLATQETQYF
cdr3_nt: TGTGCCAGCAGCTTAATCCGTCGCCTAGCGACTCAAGAGACCCAGTACTTC

clone_size: few
j_call: TRBJ1-5
v_call: TRBV19
d_call: .
cdr3_aa: CASSRDRLSNQPQHF
cdr3_nt: TGTGCCAGTAGCCGCGACAGGCTCAGCAATCAGCCCCAGCATTTT

clone_size: .
j_call: TRBJ2-1
v_call: TRBV19
d_call: .
cdr3_aa: CASSIAVSDFSEQFF
cdr3_nt: TGTGCCAGTAGTATAGCGGTCAGTGATTTCAGTGAGCAGTTCTTC

clone_size: few
j_call: TRBJ2-7
v_call: TRBV3-1/TRBV3-2
d_call: .
cdr3_aa: CASSYRAGGRSYEQYF
cdr3_nt: TGTGCCAGCAGCTACAGGGCCGGGGGCCGCTCCTACGAGCAGTACTTC

clone_size: .
j_call: TRBJ1-4
v_call: TRBV7-9
d_call: .
cdr3_aa: CASSAETGGGEKLFF
cdr3_nt: TGTGCCAGCAGCGCAGAGACCGGGGGAGGTGAAAAACTGTTTTTT

clone_size: .
j_call: TRBJ1-1
v_call: TRBV14
d_call: TRBD1
cdr3_aa: CASSQTGVGTEAFF
cdr3_nt: TGTGCCAGCAGCCAAACAGGGGTAGGCACTGAAGCTTTCTTT

clone_size: .
j_call: TRBJ2-2
v_call: TRBV5-1
d_call: .
cdr3_aa: CASRTGNTGELFF
cdr3_nt: TGCGCCAGCAGGACAGGCAACACCGGGGAGCTGTTTTTT

clone_size: .
j_call: TRBJ2-7
v_call: TRBV24-1
d_call: TRBD2
cdr3_aa: CATSTTSGSFYEQYF
cdr3_nt: TGTGCCACCTCGACCACGAGCGGGAGCTTCTACGAGCAGTACTTC

clone_size: few
j_call: TRBJ1-1
v_call: TRBV4-2
d_call: .
cdr3_aa: CASSQGRDTEAFF
cdr3_nt: TGTGCCAGCAGCCAAGGGAGGGACACTGAAGCTTTCTTT

clone_size: once
j_call: TRBJ1-2
v_call: TRBV7-9
d_call: TRBD1
cdr3_aa: CASSSNRGLGGYTF
cdr3_nt: TGTGCCAGCAGCTCGAACAGGGGGCTTGGAGGCTACACCTTC

clone_size: once
j_call: TRBJ2-5
v_call: TRBV11-2
d_call: TRBD2
cdr3_aa: CASSHLGTSGSETQYF
cdr3_nt: TGTGCCAGCAGCCATCTTGGGACTAGCGGGTCAGAGACCCAGTACTTC

clone_size: .
j_call: TRBJ1-2
v_call: TRBV30
d_call: TRBD1
cdr3_aa: CARQGLYGYTF
cdr3_nt: TGTGCCCGACAGGGCTTATATGGCTACACCTTC

clone_size: .
j_call: TRBJ1-2
v_call: TRBV3-1/TRBV3-2
d_call: .
cdr3_aa: CASSQRTDGGYTF
cdr3_nt: TGTGCCAGCAGCCAACGGACTGACGGCGGCTACACCTTC

clone_size: .
j_call: TRBJ1-2
v_call: TRBV5-4
d_call: TRBD1
cdr3_aa: CASSPATGNYGYTF
cdr3_nt: TGTGCCAGCAGCCCCGCGACAGGGAACTATGGCTACACCTTC

clone_size: .
j_call: TRBJ2-7
v_call: TRBV7-2
d_call: .
cdr3_aa: CASSLVSWESSYEQYF
cdr3_nt: TGTGCCAGCAGCTTAGTTTCTTGGGAGAGCTCCTACGAGCAGTACTTC

clone_size: .
j_call: TRBJ2-7
v_call: TRBV5-1
d_call: .
cdr3_aa: CASSLLAGVNYEQYF
cdr3_nt: TGCGCCAGCAGCTTGCTGGCAGGGGTTAACTACGAGCAGTACTTC

clone_size: many
j_call: TRBJ2-3
v_call: TRBV2
d_call: .
cdr3_aa: CASSNQGRSGDTQYF
cdr3_nt: TGTGCCAGCAGCAATCAGGGGCGGTCTGGAGATACGCAGTATTTT

clone_size: .
j_call: TRBJ2-7
v_call: TRBV10-3
d_call: .
cdr3_aa: CAISDSYEQYF
cdr3_nt: TGTGCCATCAGTGACTCCTACGAGCAGTACTTC

clone_size: .
j_call: TRBJ2-1
v_call: TRBV5-1
d_call: .
cdr3_aa: CASRLRGGSYNEQFF
cdr3_nt: TGCGCCAGCAGGTTAAGGGGGGGATCCTACAATGAGCAGTTCTTC

clone_size: .
j_call: TRBJ1-2
v_call: TRBV7-9
d_call: .
cdr3_aa: CASSLEGRNGYTF
cdr3_nt: TGTGCCAGCAGCTTAGAGGGGCGGAATGGCTACACCTTC

clone_size: .
j_call: TRBJ1-6
v_call: TRBV5-1
d_call: TRBD1
cdr3_aa: CASSPRGGGSPLHF
cdr3_nt: TGCGCCAGCAGCCCTCGAGGGGGCGGGTCACCCCTCCACTTT

clone_size: large
j_call: TRBJ1-1
v_call: TRBV7-2
d_call: TRBD1
cdr3_aa: CASSLDRGNTEAFF
cdr3_nt: TGTGCCAGCAGCTTAGACAGGGGGAACACTGAAGCTTTCTTT

clone_size: few
j_call: TRBJ1-3
v_call: TRBV3-1/TRBV3-2
d_call: .
cdr3_aa: CASSQAPGFSGNTIYF
cdr3_nt: TGTGCCAGCAGCCAAGCCCCTGGGTTTTCTGGAAACACCATATATTTT

clone_size: .
j_call: TRBJ1-2
v_call: TRBV5-8
d_call: TRBD1
cdr3_aa: CASSLTGVGGYTF
cdr3_nt: TGTGCCAGCAGCTTGACAGGGGTGGGAGGCTACACCTTC

clone_size: few
j_call: TRBJ2-2
v_call: TRBV6-1
d_call: .
cdr3_aa: CASREGTRVTGELFF
cdr3_nt: TGTGCCAGCAGAGAAGGCACTCGCGTCACCGGGGAGCTGTTTTTT